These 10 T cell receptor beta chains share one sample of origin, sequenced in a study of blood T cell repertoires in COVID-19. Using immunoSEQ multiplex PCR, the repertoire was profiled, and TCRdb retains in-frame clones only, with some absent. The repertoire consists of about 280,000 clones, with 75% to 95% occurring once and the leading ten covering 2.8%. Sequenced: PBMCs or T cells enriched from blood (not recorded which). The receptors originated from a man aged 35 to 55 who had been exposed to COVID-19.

The chain's CDR3 is CASSFPGQGFGSNQPQHF. In DNA, the CDR3 is TGTGCCAGCAGCTTCCCGGGACAGGGTTTTGGGAGCAATCAGCCCCAGCATTTT. The chain joins TRBV5-6 to TRBJ1-5; 9 bases fit TRBD1. V shed 2 bases and J 1 base; nucleotides not matched to a gene: 10. Germline V gene lookup returns CDR1 SGHDT and CDR2 YYEEEE. CDR3 size: 18 residues.

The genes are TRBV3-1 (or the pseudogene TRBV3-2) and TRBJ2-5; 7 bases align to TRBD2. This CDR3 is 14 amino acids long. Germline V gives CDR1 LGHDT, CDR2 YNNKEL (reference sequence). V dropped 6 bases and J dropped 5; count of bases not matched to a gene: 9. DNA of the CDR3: TGTGCCAGCAGGGATAGCGGGTGGGCGGAGACCCAGTACTTC. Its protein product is CASRDSGWAETQYF.

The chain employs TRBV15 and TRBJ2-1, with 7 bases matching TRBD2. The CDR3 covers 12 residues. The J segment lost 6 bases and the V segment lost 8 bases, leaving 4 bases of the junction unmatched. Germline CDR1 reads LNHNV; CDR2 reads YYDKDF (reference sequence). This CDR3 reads CATGPGGNEQFF. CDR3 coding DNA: TGTGCCACCGGGCCGGGGGGCAATGAGCAGTTCTTC. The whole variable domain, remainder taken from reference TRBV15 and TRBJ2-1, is DAMVIQNPRYQVTQFGKPVTLSCSQTLNHNVMYWYQQKSSQAPKLLFHYYDKDFNNEADTPDNFQSRRPNTSFCFLDIRSPGLGDTAMYLCATGPGGNEQFFGPGTRLTVL.

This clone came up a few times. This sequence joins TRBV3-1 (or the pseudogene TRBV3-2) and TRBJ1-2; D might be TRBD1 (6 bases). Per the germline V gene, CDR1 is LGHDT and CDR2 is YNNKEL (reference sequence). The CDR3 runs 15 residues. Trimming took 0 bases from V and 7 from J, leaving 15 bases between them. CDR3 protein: CASSQEGQTVSGYTF. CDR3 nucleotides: TGTGCCAGCAGCCAAGAAGGACAGACCGTCTCTGGCTACACCTTC.

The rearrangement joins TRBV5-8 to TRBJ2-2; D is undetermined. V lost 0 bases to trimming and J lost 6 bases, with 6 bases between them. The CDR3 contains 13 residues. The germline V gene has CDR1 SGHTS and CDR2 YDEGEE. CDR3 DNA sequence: TGTGCCAGCAGCTTGGTCCCTCCCGGGGAGCTGTTTTTT. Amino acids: CASSLVPPGELFF.

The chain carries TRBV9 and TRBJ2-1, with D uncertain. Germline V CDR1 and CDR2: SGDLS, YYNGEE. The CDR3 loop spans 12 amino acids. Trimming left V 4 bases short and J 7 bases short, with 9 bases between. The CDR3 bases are TGTGCCAGCAGCCTTAGTCTGAATGAGCAGTTCTTC. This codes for CASSLSLNEQFF. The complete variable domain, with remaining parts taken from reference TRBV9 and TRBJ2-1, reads DSGVTQTPKHLITATGQRVTLRCSPRSGDLSVYWYQQSLDQGLQFLIQYYNGEERAKGNILERFSAQQFPDLHSELNLSSLELGDSALYFCASSLSLNEQFFGPGTRLTVL.

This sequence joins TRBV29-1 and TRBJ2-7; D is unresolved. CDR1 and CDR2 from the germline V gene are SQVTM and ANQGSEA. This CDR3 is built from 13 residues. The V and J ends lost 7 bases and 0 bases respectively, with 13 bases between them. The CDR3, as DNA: TGCAGCGCCCTAGGCTCGAGCTCCTACGAGCAGTACTTC. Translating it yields CSALGSSSYEQYF.

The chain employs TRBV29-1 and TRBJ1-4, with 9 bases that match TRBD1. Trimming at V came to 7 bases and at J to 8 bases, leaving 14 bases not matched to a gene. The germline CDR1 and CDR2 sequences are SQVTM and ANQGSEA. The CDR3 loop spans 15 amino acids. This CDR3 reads CSAHKPGQGGEKLFF. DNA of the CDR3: TGCAGCGCCCACAAGCCGGGACAGGGTGGAGAAAAACTGTTTTTT. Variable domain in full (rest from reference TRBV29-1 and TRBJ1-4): SAVISQKPSRDICQRGTSLTIQCQVDSQVTMMFWYRQQPGQSLTLIATANQGSEATYESGFVIDKFPISRPNLTFSTLTVSNMSPEDSSIYLCSAHKPGQGGEKLFFGSGTQLSVL.

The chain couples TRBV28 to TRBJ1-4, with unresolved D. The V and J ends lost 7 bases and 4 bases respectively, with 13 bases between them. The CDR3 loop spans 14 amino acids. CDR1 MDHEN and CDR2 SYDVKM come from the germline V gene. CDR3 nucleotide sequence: TGTGCCAGCAACACTCGACACGGTAATGAAAAACTGTTTTTT. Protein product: CASNTRHGNEKLFF.

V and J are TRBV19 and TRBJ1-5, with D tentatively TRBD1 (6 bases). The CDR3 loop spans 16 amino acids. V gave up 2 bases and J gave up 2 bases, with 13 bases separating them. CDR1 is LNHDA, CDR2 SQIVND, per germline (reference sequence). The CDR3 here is CASSIPAGEGNQPQHF. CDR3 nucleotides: TGTGCCAGTAGTATACCGGCAGGGGAAGGCAATCAGCCCCAGCATTTT.